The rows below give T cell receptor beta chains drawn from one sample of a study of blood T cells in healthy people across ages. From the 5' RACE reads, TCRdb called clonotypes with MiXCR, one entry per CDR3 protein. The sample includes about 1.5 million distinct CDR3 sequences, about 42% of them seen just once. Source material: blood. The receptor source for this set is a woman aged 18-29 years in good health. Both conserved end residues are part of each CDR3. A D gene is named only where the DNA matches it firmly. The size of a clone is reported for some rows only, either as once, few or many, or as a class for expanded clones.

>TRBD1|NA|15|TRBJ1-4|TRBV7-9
CASSARQGVFEKLFF
TGTGCCAGCAGCGCTCGACAGGGGGTCTTTGAAAAACTGTTTTTT
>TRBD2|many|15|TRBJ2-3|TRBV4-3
CASSQVGLAGDTQYF
TGCGCCAGCAGCCAAGTCGGACTAGCTGGAGATACGCAGTATTTT
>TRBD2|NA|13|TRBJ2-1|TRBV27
CASRWGRANEQFF
TGTGCCAGCCGCTGGGGGAGGGCCAATGAGCAGTTCTTC
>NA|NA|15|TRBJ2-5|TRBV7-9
CASSFGRVDQETQYF
TGTGCCAGCAGCTTCGGCAGGGTGGATCAAGAGACCCAGTACTTC
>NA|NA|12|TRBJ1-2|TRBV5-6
CASSWDFVGYTF
TGTGCCAGCAGCTGGGACTTCGTGGGCTACACCTTC
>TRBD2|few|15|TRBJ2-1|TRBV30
CAWRRGLGAYNEQFF
TGTGCCTGGAGAAGGGGACTAGGAGCCTACAATGAGCAGTTCTTC
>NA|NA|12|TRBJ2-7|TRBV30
CAWSSVGYEQYF
TGTGCCTGGAGTTCGGTGGGATACGAGCAGTACTTC
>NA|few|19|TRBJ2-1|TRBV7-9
CASSLLFRTLSMGYNEQFF
TGTGCCAGCAGCTTACTGTTCCGCACCCTATCAATGGGCTACAATGAGCAGTTCTTC
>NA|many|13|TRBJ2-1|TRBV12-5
CASAANVWNEQFF
TGTGCTAGTGCGGCGAACGTTTGGAATGAGCAGTTCTTC
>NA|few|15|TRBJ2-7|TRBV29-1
CSVTIMLRGRNEQYF
TGCAGCGTTACCATAATGCTTAGGGGGAGGAACGAGCAGTACTTC
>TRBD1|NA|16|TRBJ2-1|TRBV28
CASSSWTGGLYNERFF
TGTGCCAGCAGCTCATGGACAGGGGGCCTCTACAATGAGCGGTTCTTC
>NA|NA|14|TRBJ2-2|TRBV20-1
CSAPGWTNTGELFF
TGCAGTGCCCCGGGTTGGACGAACACCGGGGAGCTGTTTTTT
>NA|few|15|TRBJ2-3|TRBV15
CATSRSGLNTDTQYF
TGTGCCACCAGCAGATCGGGACTCAACACAGATACGCAGTATTTT
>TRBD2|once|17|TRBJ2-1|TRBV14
CASSSHPGLGTYNEQFF
TGTGCCAGCAGCTCTCATCCGGGACTAGGAACCTACAATGAGCAGTTCTTC
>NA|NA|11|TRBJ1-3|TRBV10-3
CAIGNGNTIYF
TGTGCCATCGGAAATGGAAACACCATATATTTT
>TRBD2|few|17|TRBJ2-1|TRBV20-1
CSARDLYGTSGTDEQFF
TGCAGTGCTAGAGATCTCTATGGGACTAGCGGGACCGATGAGCAGTTCTTC
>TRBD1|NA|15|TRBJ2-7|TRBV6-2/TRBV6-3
CASNFRGHGSYEQYF
TGTGCCAGCAACTTTAGGGGGCACGGATCCTACGAGCAGTACTTC
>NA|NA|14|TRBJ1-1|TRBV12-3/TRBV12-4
CASLAGGWDTEAFF
TGTGCCAGCCTGGCCGGGGGATGGGACACTGAAGCTTTCTTT
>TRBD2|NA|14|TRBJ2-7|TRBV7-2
CASSRGDSYNEQYF
TGTGCCAGCAGTCGGGGGGACTCCTACAATGAGCAGTACTTC
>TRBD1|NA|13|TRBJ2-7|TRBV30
CACSRDRGYEQYF
TGTGCCTGCTCGCGGGACAGGGGCTACGAGCAGTACTTC
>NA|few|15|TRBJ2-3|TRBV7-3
CASSRGTPEGDTQYF
TGTGCCAGCAGCCGGGGGACTCCTGAGGGGGATACGCAGTATTTT
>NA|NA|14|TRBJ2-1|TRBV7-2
CASSLESMNNEQFF
TGTGCCAGCAGCTTAGAAAGCATGAACAATGAGCAGTTCTTC
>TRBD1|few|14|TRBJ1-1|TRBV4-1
CASSTKGADTEAFF
TGCGCCAGCAGTACTAAGGGGGCGGACACTGAAGCTTTCTTT
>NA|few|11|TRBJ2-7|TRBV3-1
CASSQDIEQYF
TGTGCCAGCAGCCAAGATATCGAGCAGTACTTC
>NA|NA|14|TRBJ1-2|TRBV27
CASSHRAGLYGYTF
TGTGCCAGCTCGCACCGAGCTGGTCTCTATGGCTACACCTTC
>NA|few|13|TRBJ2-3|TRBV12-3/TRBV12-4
CASSRLESDTQYF
TGTGCCAGCAGTAGACTAGAATCAGATACGCAGTATTTT
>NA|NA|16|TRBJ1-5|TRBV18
CASSPTGRGGNQPQHF
TGTGCCAGCTCACCTACTGGCAGGGGTGGCAATCAGCCCCAGCATTTT
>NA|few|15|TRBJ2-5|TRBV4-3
CASSQEAAKQETQYF
TGCGCCAGCAGCCAAGAAGCAGCTAAACAAGAGACCCAGTACTTC
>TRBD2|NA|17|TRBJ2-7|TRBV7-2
CASSPAHGGRFSYEQYF
TGTGCCAGCAGCCCGGCCCATGGCGGGAGATTCTCCTACGAGCAGTACTTC
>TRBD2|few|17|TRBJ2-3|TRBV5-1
CASSFLQAGASTDTQYF
TGCGCCAGCAGCTTCCTACAAGCGGGAGCTAGCACAGATACGCAGTATTTT
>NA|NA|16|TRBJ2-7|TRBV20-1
CSARDPTIAGSYEQYF
TGCAGTGCTAGAGACCCGACAATCGCAGGGTCCTACGAGCAGTACTTC
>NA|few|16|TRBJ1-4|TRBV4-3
CASSQETTTAGEKLFF
TGCGCCAGCAGCCAAGAGACAACAACAGCCGGAGAAAAACTGTTTTTT
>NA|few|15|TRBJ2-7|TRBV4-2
CASSQLRTASYEQYF
TGTGCCAGCAGCCAACTTCGGACAGCTTCCTACGAGCAGTACTTC
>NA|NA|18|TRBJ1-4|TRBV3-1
CASSPVEDRWKTNEKLFF
TGTGCCAGCAGCCCCGTAGAAGACAGGTGGAAAACTAATGAAAAACTGTTTTTT
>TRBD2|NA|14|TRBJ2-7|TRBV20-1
CSASGPAGGYEQYF
TGCAGTGCTAGCGGTCCAGCGGGAGGGTACGAGCAGTACTTC
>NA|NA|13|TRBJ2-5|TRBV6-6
CAAQTANSETQYF
TGTGCCGCTCAGACAGCCAATTCGGAGACCCAGTACTTC
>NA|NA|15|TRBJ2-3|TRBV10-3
CAISAGTSDTDTQYF
TGTGCCATCAGCGCCGGGACGTCGGACACAGATACGCAGTATTTT
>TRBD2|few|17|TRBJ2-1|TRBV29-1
CSVDGLAGGSAYNEQFF
TGCAGCGTTGATGGACTAGCGGGAGGGAGTGCCTACAATGAGCAGTTCTTC
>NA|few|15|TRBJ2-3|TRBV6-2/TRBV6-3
CASSPTGMETDTQYF
TGTGCCAGCTCCCCCACAGGGATGGAAACAGATACGCAGTATTTT
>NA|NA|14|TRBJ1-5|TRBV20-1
CSARAVTGNQPQHF
TGCAGTGCTAGAGCCGTGACGGGCAATCAGCCCCAGCATTTT
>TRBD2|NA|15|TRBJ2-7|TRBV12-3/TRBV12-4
CASSLALAGAGEQYF
TGTGCCAGCAGTTTAGCCCTAGCGGGGGCGGGTGAGCAGTACTTC
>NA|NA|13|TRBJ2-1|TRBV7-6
CASSLGHRDEQFF
TGTGCCAGCAGCTTGGGCCACAGGGATGAGCAGTTCTTC
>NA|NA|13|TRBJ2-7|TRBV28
CASSFLMPYEQYF
TGTGCCAGCAGTTTTTTAATGCCCTACGAGCAGTACTTC
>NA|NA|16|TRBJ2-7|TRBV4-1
CASSPQGTPSVRAQYF
TGCGCCAGCAGCCCCCAAGGGACCCCGTCGGTGAGGGCCCAGTACTTC
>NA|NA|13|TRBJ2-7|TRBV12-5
CASQGGSSYEQYF
TGTGCTAGCCAGGGCGGTTCATCCTACGAGCAGTACTTC
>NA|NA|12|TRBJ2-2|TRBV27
CASTHSSGELFF
TGTGCCAGCACCCACAGTTCCGGGGAGCTGTTTTTT
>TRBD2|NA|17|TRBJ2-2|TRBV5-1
CASSVPSAGELTGELFF
TGCGCCAGCAGCGTCCCCTCAGCGGGAGAATTGACCGGGGAGCTGTTTTTT
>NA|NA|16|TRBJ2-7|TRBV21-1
CASSKLVSGPSYEQYF
TGTGCCAGCAGCAAATTGGTTAGCGGGCCCTCCTACGAGCAGTACTTC
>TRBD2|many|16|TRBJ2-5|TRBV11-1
CASSRRLARIQETQYF
TGTGCCAGCAGCCGCCGACTAGCGCGAATCCAAGAGACCCAGTACTTC
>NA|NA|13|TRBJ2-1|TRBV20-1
CSARFRDYNEQFF
TGCAGTGCTAGATTCCGGGACTACAATGAGCAGTTCTTC